This is a list of T cell receptor beta chains from one sample in a study of siplizumab effects on memory and regulatory T cells. Libraries were prepared by immunoSEQ multiplex PCR; TCRdb keeps only in-frame clonotypes and omits some of them. The sample lists 85,000 to 130,000 clones; just over 90% were seen once. Sequenced material: Tregs sorted from blood. Receptors were obtained from a human donor in good health. CDR3s include the opening cysteine and the closing phenylalanine or tryptophan. The D gene is left open where the match is weak. Some rows have no size entry. The others give once, few or many, or a class for an expanded clone.

D: NA; J: TRBJ1-3; V: TRBV29-1; size: NA; DNA: TGCAGCGTTGAACAGGCACACACCATATATTTT; CDR3: CSVEQAHTIYF
D: TRBD2; J: TRBJ2-5; V: TRBV4-2; size: NA; DNA: TGTGCCATCAGCCAAGGTACTAGCGGGGAAGAGACCCAGTACTTC; CDR3: CAISQGTSGEETQYF
D: TRBD2; J: TRBJ2-7; V: TRBV27; size: NA; DNA: TGTGCCAGCACCCGGGGGGACGCGATGAAATCCTACGAGCAGTACTTC; CDR3: CASTRGDAMKSYEQYF
D: TRBD1; J: TRBJ2-1; V: TRBV19; size: NA; DNA: TGTGCCAGTAACTACGGGACAGGGAATTGGGATGAGCAGTTCTTC; CDR3: CASNYGTGNWDEQFF
D: TRBD2; J: TRBJ2-1; V: TRBV18; size: NA; DNA: TGTGCCAGCTCACCAACTAGCGGGGGCGTTTACAATGAGCAGTTCTTC; CDR3: CASSPTSGGVYNEQFF
D: NA; J: TRBJ1-1; V: TRBV7-8; size: NA; DNA: TGTGCCAGCAGCGCCATTAACGCTGAAGCTTTCTTT; CDR3: CASSAINAEAFF
D: TRBD1; J: TRBJ1-2; V: TRBV13; size: NA; DNA: TGTGCCAGCAGCACCCGACAGGGAAACTATGGCTACACCTTC; CDR3: CASSTRQGNYGYTF
D: NA; J: TRBJ2-3; V: TRBV7-9; size: NA; DNA: TGTGCCAGCAGCTTTCGGGCGGGCCTAAGACCTAGCACAGATACGCAGTATTTT; CDR3: CASSFRAGLRPSTDTQYF
D: NA; J: TRBJ1-5; V: TRBV4-2; size: NA; DNA: TGTGCCAGCAGCCAACGCGGGAATCAGCCCCAGCATTTT; CDR3: CASSQRGNQPQHF
D: TRBD1; J: TRBJ2-7; V: TRBV5-4; size: NA; DNA: TGTGCCAGCAGCTTATTGACAGGGACCGGCGAGCAGTACTTC; CDR3: CASSLLTGTGEQYF
D: NA; J: TRBJ2-7; V: TRBV2; size: NA; DNA: TGTGCCAGCACTGAATCGCTAGCGAGATGGAGCTCCTACGAGCAGTACTTC; CDR3: CASTESLARWSSYEQYF
D: NA; J: TRBJ2-7; V: TRBV6-1; size: NA; DNA: TGTGCCGCCGGGACAACCTATTACGAGCAGTACTTC; CDR3: CAAGTTYYEQYF
D: NA; J: TRBJ1-5; V: TRBV19; size: NA; DNA: TGTGCCAGTAGTCATCCGGGAAACCCCAATCAGCCCCAGCATTTT; CDR3: CASSHPGNPNQPQHF
D: NA; J: TRBJ2-1; V: TRBV18; size: NA; DNA: TGTGCCAGCTCACCACCGGCAGGGGCCACCTACAATGAGCAGTTCTTC; CDR3: CASSPPAGATYNEQFF
D: NA; J: TRBJ2-5; V: TRBV10-3; size: NA; DNA: TGTGCCATCAGTGACAATAGGCCCCCGGGAGAGACCCAGTACTTC; CDR3: CAISDNRPPGETQYF
D: NA; J: TRBJ2-3; V: TRBV5-1; size: NA; DNA: TGCGCCAGCAGCTCCTACCGGACTAGCACAGATACGCAGTATTTT; CDR3: CASSSYRTSTDTQYF
D: NA; J: TRBJ2-7; V: TRBV6-5; size: NA; DNA: TGTGCCAGCAGTTACTCTATTTACGGTGGGGACGAGCAGTACTTC; CDR3: CASSYSIYGGDEQYF
D: NA; J: TRBJ2-1; V: TRBV15; size: NA; DNA: TGTGCCACCAGCAGAGAGTTTGCCGGCGGGCATGAGCAGTTCTTC; CDR3: CATSREFAGGHEQFF
D: TRBD2; J: TRBJ2-7; V: TRBV6-5; size: NA; DNA: TGTGCCAGCAGTGGTAGCGGGTCGAGCTCCTACGAGCAGTACTTC; CDR3: CASSGSGSSSYEQYF
D: NA; J: TRBJ2-5; V: TRBV27; size: NA; DNA: TGTGCCAGCAGTTTTGGACGGTGGCAAGAGACCCAGTACTTC; CDR3: CASSFGRWQETQYF
D: NA; J: TRBJ2-3; V: TRBV7-2; size: NA; DNA: TGTGCCAGCAGCTTCAGGGTTGCAGATACGCAGTATTTT; CDR3: CASSFRVADTQYF
D: NA; J: TRBJ2-1; V: TRBV19; size: once; DNA: TGTGCCAGTAGACCCACAGTGAGCTCCTACAATGAGCAGTTCTTC; CDR3: CASRPTVSSYNEQFF
D: NA; J: TRBJ2-2; V: TRBV9; size: few; DNA: TGTGCCAGCAGCGTAGGGGGAGGGAACACCGGGGAGCTGTTTTTT; CDR3: CASSVGGGNTGELFF
D: TRBD2; J: TRBJ2-1; V: TRBV11-2; size: NA; DNA: TGTGCCAGCAGCTTAGATTTTGGCGGGAGTAAGGGGAATGAGCAGTTCTTC; CDR3: CASSLDFGGSKGNEQFF
D: TRBD1; J: TRBJ2-7; V: TRBV19; size: NA; DNA: TGTGCCAGTAGTATCGGGACAGGCTACGAGCAGTACTTC; CDR3: CASSIGTGYEQYF
D: NA; J: TRBJ2-1; V: TRBV10-1; size: NA; DNA: TGCGCCAGCAATGAGCAGTTCTTC; CDR3: CASNEQFF
D: TRBD1; J: TRBJ2-2; V: TRBV29-1; size: NA; DNA: TGCAGCGTCGGGACAGGGGACACCGGGGAGCTGTTTTTT; CDR3: CSVGTGDTGELFF
D: NA; J: TRBJ2-1; V: TRBV5-5; size: NA; DNA: TGTGCCAGCAGCTTGGGGTTTACAGGGAAGGAGTTCTTC; CDR3: CASSLGFTGKEFF
D: NA; J: TRBJ1-2; V: TRBV5-1; size: NA; DNA: TGCGCCAGCAGGGAGGGCGGTGGCTACACCTTC; CDR3: CASREGGGYTF
D: TRBD2; J: TRBJ2-2; V: TRBV2; size: NA; DNA: TGTGCCAGCAGGGCCCTAGCGGCGAACACCGGGGAGCTGTTTTTT; CDR3: CASRALAANTGELFF
D: NA; J: TRBJ2-3; V: TRBV28; size: NA; DNA: TGTGCCAGCAGGGAAGACACAGATACGCAGTATTTT; CDR3: CASREDTDTQYF
D: TRBD2; J: TRBJ2-5; V: TRBV15; size: NA; DNA: TGTGCCACCAGCAGAGACCCCGGGGGGGATCGGACCCAGTACTTC; CDR3: CATSRDPGGDRTQYF
D: TRBD2; J: TRBJ2-3; V: TRBV7-8; size: few; DNA: TGTGCCAGCAGCTTAGTGGGGGGGAAGGCCTTGTATTTT; CDR3: CASSLVGGKALYF
D: NA; J: TRBJ2-5; V: TRBV19; size: NA; DNA: TGTGCCAGTAGTATCGGGCAGACGAACCAAGAGACCCAGTACTTC; CDR3: CASSIGQTNQETQYF
D: TRBD1; J: TRBJ2-1; V: TRBV5-1; size: NA; DNA: TGCGCCAGCAGCTCTTCACAGGGGTCAAGCAATGAGCAGTTCTTC; CDR3: CASSSSQGSSNEQFF
D: NA; J: TRBJ1-2; V: TRBV7-9; size: NA; DNA: TGTGCCAGCAGCCCGGAGGTAGGCTATGGCTACACCTTC; CDR3: CASSPEVGYGYTF
D: NA; J: TRBJ1-5; V: TRBV7-9; size: NA; DNA: TGTGCCAGCAGCTTAGGCTCCGGGGAAACTCAGCCCCAGCATTTT; CDR3: CASSLGSGETQPQHF
D: TRBD1; J: TRBJ2-7; V: TRBV27; size: NA; DNA: TGTGCCAGCAGTTCATTGGGGCCCGACAGGGGCTACGAGCAGTACTTC; CDR3: CASSSLGPDRGYEQYF
D: TRBD2; J: TRBJ2-1; V: TRBV27; size: NA; DNA: TGTGCCAGCAGACCTAGCGGCTACAATGAGCAGTTCTTC; CDR3: CASRPSGYNEQFF
D: NA; J: TRBJ2-3; V: TRBV27; size: NA; DNA: TGTGCCAGCAGTTTAAAAGGCGCAGATACGCAGTATTTT; CDR3: CASSLKGADTQYF
D: TRBD2; J: TRBJ2-3; V: TRBV14; size: NA; DNA: TGTGCCAGCAGCCAAGGAGCGGGAGTTTGGAGCACAGATACGCAGTATTTT; CDR3: CASSQGAGVWSTDTQYF
D: NA; J: TRBJ2-5; V: TRBV5-5; size: NA; DNA: TGTGCCAGCAGCTTGCAGGAGACCCAGTACTTC; CDR3: CASSLQETQYF
D: TRBD2; J: TRBJ2-5; V: TRBV7-6; size: NA; DNA: TGTGCCAGCAGACCCCCCTCTTCCGGGGGGGTGGAGACCCAGTACTTC; CDR3: CASRPPSSGGVETQYF
D: TRBD2; J: TRBJ2-5; V: TRBV27; size: NA; DNA: TGTGCCAGCAGTTTATTGGCGGGAGGGGAAGAGACCCAGTACTTC; CDR3: CASSLLAGGEETQYF
D: NA; J: TRBJ1-5; V: TRBV19; size: NA; DNA: TGTGCCAGTAGTATCAAGTGGGGGCTAAGTCAGCCCCAGCATTTT; CDR3: CASSIKWGLSQPQHF
D: NA; J: TRBJ2-1; V: TRBV7-2; size: NA; DNA: TGTGCCAGCAGCTCACGAGACGGCAGTTTCAATGAGCAGTTCTTC; CDR3: CASSSRDGSFNEQFF
D: TRBD2; J: TRBJ2-1; V: TRBV7-3; size: NA; DNA: TGTGCCAGCAGCCAAGTAGCGGGAGCGTTTCGTTCGAATGAGCAGTTCTTC; CDR3: CASSQVAGAFRSNEQFF
D: NA; J: TRBJ2-7; V: TRBV9; size: once; DNA: TGTGCCAGCAGCCCACAACAGACCTACGAGCAGTACTTC; CDR3: CASSPQQTYEQYF
D: NA; J: TRBJ1-1; V: TRBV10-3; size: NA; DNA: TGTGCCACCGGCGGGGAAACCGGGACGAACAGCATGAACACTGAAGCTTTCTTT; CDR3: CATGGETGTNSMNTEAFF